This T cell receptor beta chain stems from a study of regulatory T cells in long-lasting Graves disease. General study findings and limits: Persistent Graves' patients possessed reduced TCR diversity relative to recently diagnosed ones. Relative to new patients (roughly 970), persistent patients exhibited greater sharing of public clonotypes (around 2,500).

CDR1 is SGHTA and CDR2 is FQGNSA in the germline V gene. The CDR3 has 15 amino acids. Relying on iRepertoire HTBI primers and Arm-PCR of CDR3 regions, the team built TCR beta libraries. TCRdb fed the multiplex PCR reads into MiXCR, producing one record per CDR3 protein. Of about 460,000 distinct CDR3 sequences in the sample, around a fifth were seen once. Documented time point: persistent/refractory GD, antithyroid drugs over 5 years with positive TRAb. The TCR library was prepared using RNA isolated from PBMCs. As regards this clonotype: Its antigen is still unknown. A read error is possible here, since a much larger clone lies one base away.

The chain combines TRBV7-2 with TRBJ2-3; D not resolved. This TCR came from a female donor with Graves disease. The sample in question was peripheral blood mononuclear cells (PBMCs), obtained when the disease was refractory, from a patient treated with antithyroid drugs. The DNA for the CDR3 is TGTGCCGGCAGCCCTAGGCACCTGAGCACAGATACGCAGTATTTT. Translating it yields CAGSPRHLSTDTQYF.